A selection of T cell receptor beta chains follows, all from one sample in a study of T cell repertoires in cytomegalovirus infection. TCRdb re-called the reads with MiXCR, one entry per CDR3 protein. The sample lists around 770,000 distinct CDR3 sequences; 25% to 35% were seen once. Their target antigens are unknown. This sample comprised cultured CD8+ T cells from PBMCs, obtained from culture after CMV antigen stimulation. The receptors here all came from a human donor in good health (CMV status not recorded). Some clones in this sample may be carry-over from other donors' samples. The CDR3 runs from the conserved cysteine through the conserved F or W. The order of the fields is V gene, J gene, D gene, clone size, CDR3 DNA, CDR3 protein. The D gene is left open where the match is weak. Size is omitted from some rows. Given values are once, few, many or a class for expanded clones.

TRBV4-3	TRBJ2-1	.	.	TGCGCCAGCAGCCAAGACAGGGCGGGTAATGAGCAGTTCTTC	CASSQDRAGNEQFF
TRBV19	TRBJ1-2	.	many	TGTGCCAGTAGTACTGCCAGGGGAGATTATTTCCCTTATGGCTACACCTTC	CASSTARGDYFPYGYTF
TRBV11-2	TRBJ1-1	TRBD1	many	TGTGCCAGCAGCTTAAACTGGGACAGCAGGTACACTGAAGCTTTCTTT	CASSLNWDSRYTEAFF
TRBV11-2	TRBJ2-3	TRBD2	few	TGTGCCAGCAGCTTAGACCCGGGACTAGCCCCCACAGATACGCAGTATTTT	CASSLDPGLAPTDTQYF
TRBV7-3	TRBJ1-2	.	.	TGTGCCAGCAGCTTAATCGCCCCGGGGGGGGTTGGCTACACCTTC	CASSLIAPGGVGYTF
TRBV7-2	TRBJ1-2	TRBD1	few	TGTGCCAGCAGCTTAGCGCAAGGGGGCAACTATGGCTACACCTTC	CASSLAQGGNYGYTF
TRBV7-4	TRBJ1-4	.	once	TGTGCCAGCAGCTTGGTGGCGGATGATAATGAAAAACTGTTTTTT	CASSLVADDNEKLFF
TRBV20-1	TRBJ1-1	TRBD1	few	TGCAGTGCTAGAGAAGGGAGGGGGCCAGCTCACACTGAAGCTTTCTTT	CSAREGRGPAHTEAFF
TRBV7-6	TRBJ2-3	.	many	TGTGCCAGCAGCTGGCCGGGAACTAGCACAGATACGCAGTATTTT	CASSWPGTSTDTQYF
TRBV2	TRBJ1-5	.	few	TGTGCCAGCAGTGAATGGGGGTCAGGGGTGTTGCCTGGCAATCAGCCCCAGCATTTT	CASSEWGSGVLPGNQPQHF
TRBV13	TRBJ1-1	TRBD1	.	TGTGCCAGCAGCTTAGGGACAGGGGGGACGGCTTTCTTT	CASSLGTGGTAFF
TRBV7-8	TRBJ1-5	.	.	TGTGCCAGCAGCCCTCCCGGGGGGCGAAGCAATCAGCCCCAGCATTTT	CASSPPGGRSNQPQHF
TRBV7-6	TRBJ2-3	.	.	TGTGCCAGCAGTTATGACTACGGACCAGCACGGGGAACGCAGTATTTT	CASSYDYGPARGTQYF
TRBV11-2	TRBJ2-5	.	.	TGTGCCAGCAGCTTAGATCAAGAATTCGGGGAGCACTTC	CASSLDQEFGEHF
TRBV19	TRBJ1-6	TRBD1	few	TGTGCCAGTAGTCCTGACAGGGGGCCTGGGAATTCACCCCTCCACTTT	CASSPDRGPGNSPLHF
TRBV18	TRBJ2-3	.	.	TGTGCCAGCTCACCGATGATGGGGGTCCTCACAGATACGCAGTATTTT	CASSPMMGVLTDTQYF
TRBV6-5	TRBJ1-1	.	.	TGTGCCAGCACCATGGGGGCTGAAGCTTTCTTT	CASTMGAEAFF
TRBV12-3/TRBV12-4	TRBJ2-3	TRBD2	.	TGTGCCAGTAGCGGGGAGCTCACAGATACGCAGTATTTT	CASSGELTDTQYF
TRBV27	TRBJ2-1	.	few	TGTGCCAGCAGTTTATCGGGACGCTACAATGAGCAGTTCTTC	CASSLSGRYNEQFF
TRBV28	TRBJ2-3	TRBD1	.	TGTGCCAGCAGTTTAGGGTCCTGGGGGACAGATGGCACAGATACGCAGTATTTT	CASSLGSWGTDGTDTQYF
TRBV6-2/TRBV6-3	TRBJ2-2	TRBD1	.	TGTGCCAGCACCTTTCCGGGACAGGGAGATACCGGGGAGCTGTTTTTT	CASTFPGQGDTGELFF
TRBV5-1	TRBJ1-2	TRBD1	.	TGCGCCAGCAGCTGGACAGGGGGCGCGTATGGCTACACCTTC	CASSWTGGAYGYTF
TRBV7-8	TRBJ2-7	TRBD2	.	TGTGCCAGCAGCTTGCGGGCTAGCGGGACGACCTACGAGCAGTACTTC	CASSLRASGTTYEQYF
TRBV19	TRBJ1-1	.	.	TGTGCCAGTAGTTATACCAGCCGGAACACTGAAGCTTTCTTT	CASSYTSRNTEAFF
TRBV4-1	TRBJ2-2	.	.	TGCGCCAGCAGCCTTTATGGGCAGACAGGATCTAACACCGGGGAGCTGTTTTTT	CASSLYGQTGSNTGELFF
TRBV6-6	TRBJ2-5	.	.	TGTGCCAGCACTAGAGGGATTCAAGAGACCCAGTACTTC	CASTRGIQETQYF
TRBV11-2	TRBJ1-2	TRBD1	.	TGTGCCAGCAGCCACCCTGGAGGGACAGGGATAGAAGCTAACTATGGCTACACCTTC	CASSHPGGTGIEANYGYTF
TRBV20-1	TRBJ1-5	TRBD1	.	TGCAGTGCTAGCCCCGGGACAGGCGTCAATCAGCCCCAGCATTTT	CSASPGTGVNQPQHF
TRBV27	TRBJ2-7	.	few	TGTGCCAGCAGTCCCAGTATGGGGGCCCGGATCTACGAGCAGTACTTC	CASSPSMGARIYEQYF
TRBV7-3	TRBJ1-3	.	few	TGTGCCAGCAGCTTAAAAGGGGGCTCTGGAAACACCATATATTTT	CASSLKGGSGNTIYF
TRBV28	TRBJ1-2	.	few	TGTGCCAGCAGCCCCACTCTGAACCGGGAGGCAGGCGTAGTCTATGGCTACACCTTC	CASSPTLNREAGVVYGYTF
TRBV19	TRBJ2-3	.	few	TGTGCCAGTAGTATATCAAGAGAAACAGATACGCAGTATTTT	CASSISRETDTQYF
TRBV27	TRBJ1-6	.	.	TGTGCCAGCACCTTGAGTTGGGGTGATACATGGAATTCACCCCTCCACTTT	CASTLSWGDTWNSPLHF
TRBV15	TRBJ2-1	TRBD2	few	TGTGCCACCAGCAGAGATAAGCCAGCGGGGGGACTCTACAATGAGCAGTTCTTC	CATSRDKPAGGLYNEQFF
TRBV5-8	TRBJ2-1	TRBD2	.	TGTGCCAGCAGCCACGGACTAGCGGGGACTAACAATGAGCAGTTCTTC	CASSHGLAGTNNEQFF
TRBV4-1	TRBJ2-3	.	.	TGCGCCAGCAGCCAAGACTATCGGGGTCGGTATTTT	CASSQDYRGRYF
TRBV7-9	TRBJ1-2	.	many	TGTGCCAGCAGCTTCCGGTACAGGGACGATGAAGGCTACACCTTC	CASSFRYRDDEGYTF
TRBV14	TRBJ2-5	.	.	TGTGCCAGCAGCCAAGATATAGAGACCCAGTACTTC	CASSQDIETQYF
TRBV28	TRBJ2-7	.	.	TGTGCCAGCACCCTGCGGAGGAGCTCCTACGAGCAGTACTTC	CASTLRRSSYEQYF
TRBV12-3/TRBV12-4	TRBJ2-7	TRBD2	many	TGTGCCAGCAGTTTCAGCGGGGGGGCAATCGAGCAGTACTTC	CASSFSGGAIEQYF
TRBV11-1	TRBJ2-7	.	.	TGTGCCAGCAGCCCCAGGGCCAACTCCCTCTACGAGCAGTACTTC	CASSPRANSLYEQYF
TRBV24-1	TRBJ2-3	.	.	TGTGCCACCAGCGAAGGGTTTAACACAGATACGCAGTATTTT	CATSEGFNTDTQYF
TRBV6-2/TRBV6-3	TRBJ1-1	.	.	TGTGCCAGCAGTTACTCGAACAGGGAAACTGAAGCTTTCTTT	CASSYSNRETEAFF
TRBV7-2	TRBJ2-1	.	many	TGTGCCAGCAGCTTCCGTTACAATGAGCAGTTCTTC	CASSFRYNEQFF
TRBV6-8	TRBJ1-2	.	.	TGTGCCAGCAGTTACTCTGAGGGGGATGGCTACACCTTC	CASSYSEGDGYTF
TRBV19	TRBJ2-1	TRBD1	.	TGTGCCAGTGAGAGGGGACAGGGCCCTATCGAGCAGTTCTTC	CASERGQGPIEQFF
TRBV7-2	TRBJ1-4	.	.	TGTGCCAGCAGCTCCTATGACAGGATAGGTGAAAAACTGTTTTTT	CASSSYDRIGEKLFF
TRBV28	TRBJ1-2	.	.	TGTGCCAGCAGTTTTATGGACTCCGACTATGGCTACACCTTC	CASSFMDSDYGYTF
TRBV27	TRBJ2-1	.	.	TGTGCCAGTACTAACCCCCTGCGGAATGAGCAGTTCTTC	CASTNPLRNEQFF
TRBV7-2	TRBJ1-2	.	many	TGTGCCAGCAGCTTAGAGGGCCTTTACTATGGCTACACCTTC	CASSLEGLYYGYTF
TRBV19	TRBJ2-6	.	.	TGTACCAGTAGTATATCCGGGTATGGGGCCAACGTCCTGACTTTC	CTSSISGYGANVLTF
TRBV20-1	TRBJ2-5	.	.	TGCAGTGCTCTCACTGGACGGAAGTACCAAGAGACCCAGTACTTC	CSALTGRKYQETQYF
TRBV7-2	TRBJ1-5	.	few	TGTGCCAGCAGCTTAACCCTTTTGCCCCAGCATTTT	CASSLTLLPQHF
TRBV12-3/TRBV12-4	TRBJ1-2	TRBD1	.	TGTGCCAGCAGTCTACGGGACAGGGCTTTTGACTATGGCTACACCTTC	CASSLRDRAFDYGYTF
TRBV6-1	TRBJ1-2	TRBD1	.	TGTGCCAGCAGTGAATTACAGGGGGCGCGTGGCTACACCTTC	CASSELQGARGYTF